The TCR beta chain under discussion was sequenced for a study of beta chain features in type 1 diabetes. Study details: Patients were similar to healthy donors in age and gender (as well as in cell yields). The samples had about 110,000,000 sorted cells examined in all.

CDR3 length equals 14 residues. Per the germline V gene, CDR1 is LGHNT and CDR2 is FRNRAP. The ends lost 6 bases at V and 4 bases at J; junction bases unmatched: 3. To note about this clone: The antigen is not known.

Whole-study results and caveats: Patients with type 1 diabetes showed fewer VDJ junction insertions and more deletions. Type 1 diabetes patients showed a moderate but significant shortening of TCRB CDR3s in all four CD4+ subsets.

Sorting of CD4+ naive, central memory, regulatory and stem cell-like memory cells was performed via CD45RO/CCR7/CD25/CD127/CD95/CD27. What was sequenced were expressed TCRB transcripts, since all of the isolated RNA had been reverse transcribed. Assay used: immunoSEQ multiplex PCR; TCRdb lists only in-frame clones, some missing. Of 200,000 to 300,000 clones listed, approximately 15% were seen once; the top ten hold approximately 0.018%. Sequencing was carried out using naive CD4+ T cells from blood. This chain uses TRBV12-5 with TRBJ1-5; 10 positions match TRBD1. The sequence came from a young man with type 1 diabetes. The CDR3 is CASGPDRGNQPQHF. CDR3 bases: TGTGCTAGTGGACCGGACAGGGGGAATCAGCCCCAGCATTTT.